The sequence of this TCR beta chain was determined in a study of T cells after posttransplantation cyclophosphamide. Produced via immunoSEQ multiplex PCR; TCRdb's table is partial and in-frame only. The sample yields 6,000 to 9,500 clones, roughly four fifths seen once. Cyclophosphamide on days +3 and +4 followed busulfan-fludarabine conditioning and a marrow graft. Study observations and caveats: Blood and skin or GI T cell repertoires showed limited TRB overlap. Recipient CMV seropositivity and CMV reactivation strongly tracked TRB clonality. Later blood repertoires were often dominated by clones from the donor CD8+ memory compartment.

Germline-derived CDR1 and CDR2 are LNHDA and SQIVND (reference sequence). V lost 8 bases to trimming and J lost 3 bases, with 17 bases between them. CDR3 length equals 15 residues. Notes on this clone: The target antigen is unknown.

The receptor was derived from a female patient in her 40s who received an allogeneic stem cell transplant from a related donor, was CMV-positive, and had no GVHD. Some of the T cells may derive from the graft donor. The starting material was CD4+ T cells sorted from blood, obtained 950 to 1,200 days after allogeneic stem cell transplant with posttransplant cyclophosphamide. The chain recombines TRBV19 with TRBJ1-5; TRBD1 is a possible D gene (6 bases). The CDR3 sequence: CASYKGSGANQPQHF. CDR3 DNA: TGTGCCAGTTATAAGGGTTCAGGGGCCAATCAGCCCCAGCATTTT.